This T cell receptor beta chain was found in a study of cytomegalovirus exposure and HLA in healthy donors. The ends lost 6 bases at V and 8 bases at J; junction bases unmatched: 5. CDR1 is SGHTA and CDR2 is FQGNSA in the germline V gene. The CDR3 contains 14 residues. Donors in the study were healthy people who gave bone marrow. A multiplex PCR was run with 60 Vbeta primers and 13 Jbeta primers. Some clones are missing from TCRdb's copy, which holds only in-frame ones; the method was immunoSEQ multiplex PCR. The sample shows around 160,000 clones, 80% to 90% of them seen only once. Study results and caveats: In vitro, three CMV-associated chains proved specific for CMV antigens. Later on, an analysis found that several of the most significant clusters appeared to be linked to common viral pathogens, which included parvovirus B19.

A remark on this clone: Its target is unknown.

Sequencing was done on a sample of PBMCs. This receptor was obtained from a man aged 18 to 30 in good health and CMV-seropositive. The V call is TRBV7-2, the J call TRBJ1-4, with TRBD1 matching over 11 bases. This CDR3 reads CASRSDRGREKLFF. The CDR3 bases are TGTGCCAGCAGATCGGACAGGGGGCGGGAAAAACTGTTTTTT.